Presented here are 13 T cell receptor beta chains from one specimen sequenced in a study of blood T cell repertoires in COVID-19. TCRdb's table, derived via immunoSEQ multiplex PCR, lists solely in-frame clones and lacks some. The sample has 30,000 to 40,000 clones, about four fifths seen once. Sequencing was performed on peripheral blood. Every receptor here comes from a man aged 80 or over with active or convalescent COVID-19.

The chain has TRBV4-1 and TRBJ2-3, with TRBD2 identical over 8 bases. The CDR3 sequence is 17 residues long. Germline CDR1 and CDR2: MGHRA and YSYEKL. V shed 4 bases, J shed 6 bases, and the junction held 15 bases outside the gene matches. CDR3 sequence: CASSLGRSGGVGDTQYF. The DNA of the CDR3 is TGCGCCAGCAGCCTAGGCCGGAGCGGGGGAGTGGGGGATACGCAGTATTTT.

This clone was seen only a few times. V usage is TRBV28 and J usage is TRBJ1-1; 10 bases line up with TRBD1. The CDR3 covers 14 residues. Germline CDR1 MDHEN, CDR2 SYDVKM. V shed 4 bases, J shed 3 bases, and the junction held 2 bases outside the gene matches. The CDR3 nucleotides read TGTGCCAGCAGTTCCGGGACAGGGGACACTGAAGCTTTCTTT. Residues: CASSSGTGDTEAFF.

This clone was observed once. The chain employs TRBV7-2 and TRBJ2-5, with TRBD1 as a possible D gene (7 bases). The CDR3 covers 17 residues. CDR1 is SGHTA, CDR2 FQGNSA, per germline. The V and J ends lost 1 base and 4 bases respectively, with 19 bases between them. The CDR3 sequence: CASSLVALGGGGETQYF. In DNA, the CDR3 is TGTGCCAGCAGCTTAGTCGCTTTAGGAGGGGGCGGAGAGACCCAGTACTTC.

The chain is built from TRBV9 and TRBJ2-5, with 7 nucleotides matching TRBD1. V shed 0 bases and J 2 bases; nucleotides not matched to a gene: 4. The CDR3 contains 15 residues. Germline assignment: CDR1 SGDLS and CDR2 YYNGEE. CDR3 sequence: CASSVDGRGQETQYF. CDR3 coding DNA: TGTGCCAGCAGCGTAGATGGCAGGGGGCAAGAGACCCAGTACTTC.

J is TRBJ2-7 and V is TRBV14; tentatively, D is TRBD1 (6 bases). From germline, CDR1 is SGHDN and CDR2 FVKESK. V was shortened by 4 bases and J by 4 bases, with 14 bases between the two germline ends. The CDR3 runs 14 residues. The CDR3 DNA sequence: TGTGCCAGCAGCCTACAGGGTAGGTTTTACGAGCAGTACTTC. It specifies CASSLQGRFYEQYF.

V gene TRBV29-1 combines with J gene TRBJ2-7; 9 nucleotides match TRBD1. J lost 7 bases, V lost 4 bases, and 5 bases had no gene match. This CDR3 region has 12 residues. CDR1 is SQVTM, CDR2 ANQGSEA, per germline. CDR3: CSVAQGAGEQYF. CDR3 DNA: TGCAGCGTTGCACAGGGGGCTGGAGAGCAGTACTTC.

The chain joins TRBV27 to TRBJ2-5, with 9 bases aligning to TRBD2. V lost 1 base and J lost 3; bases outside the gene matches: 6. The CDR3 loop spans 16 amino acids. The germline V gene has CDR1 MNHEY and CDR2 SMNVEV (reference sequence). This chain's CDR3 is CASSLLAAGGEETQYF. The CDR3 nucleotides read TGTGCCAGCAGTTTATTGGCTGCGGGGGGGGAAGAGACCCAGTACTTC.

The gene calls are TRBV11-1 and TRBJ2-5; 7 bases line up with TRBD2. The germline gives CDR1 SGHAT, CDR2 FQDESV (reference sequence). After removal of 8 bases from V and 5 bases from J, the junction contained 8 bases not matched to a gene. CDR3 length: 13 residues. The CDR3 sequence: CASGAGTTETQYF. CDR3 coding DNA: TGTGCCAGCGGCGCCGGGACTACGGAGACCCAGTACTTC.

This clone was found once. This chain uses TRBV2 with TRBJ2-2; 10 bases fit TRBD1. CDR1 and CDR2 from the germline V gene are SNHLY and FYNNEI. This CDR3 spans 14 amino acids. J gave up 5 bases and V 9 bases, and 6 bases lay outside the gene matches. CDR3 region: CARGDRGRTGELFF. CDR3 DNA sequence: TGTGCCAGGGGGGACAGGGGACGAACCGGGGAGCTGTTTTTT.

The rearrangement joins TRBV12-3 or TRBV12-4 to TRBJ1-1; no clear D. The CDR3 sequence is 11 residues long. The V end lost 1 base, the J end lost 12 bases, and 9 bases lay between the germline ends. CDR3 sequence reads: CASSLDIVTFF. As DNA, the CDR3 is TGTGCCAGCAGTTTAGACATCGTAACTTTCTTT.

This clone has a handful of counts. The chain employs TRBV10-3 and TRBJ2-3; 14 positions match TRBD2. This CDR3 is 13 amino acids long. V lost 4 bases and J lost 10; bases outside the gene matches: 1. The germline V gene encodes CDR1 ENHRY and CDR2 SYGVKD. This chain's CDR3 is CAISGGLAGAQYF. In DNA form, the CDR3 reads TGTGCCATCAGTGGGGGACTAGCGGGAGCGCAGTATTTT.

In this sample, this clone turned up a few times. The chain employs TRBV7-2 and TRBJ2-7, with 10 nucleotides matching TRBD1. The germline V gene has CDR1 SGHTA and CDR2 FQGNSA. Germline trimming cut 5 bases from V and 3 bases from J; bases unmatched to any gene: 4. The CDR3 is made up of 14 amino acids. The CDR3 DNA sequence: TGTGCCAGCAGCCCCGGGACAGGGGACTACGAGCAGTACTTC. It codes for CASSPGTGDYEQYF.

This clone showed up just a few times. The gene calls are TRBV30 and TRBJ1-6, with D possibly TRBD1 on 5 matching bases. Germline V gene data show CDR1 as GTSNPN and CDR2 as SVGIG (reference sequence). The CDR3 totals 15 residues. The V gene lost 0 bases and the J gene lost 7 bases, with 13 bases spanning the gap. The CDR3 sequence is CAWSVKGRENSPLHF. In nucleotides, the CDR3 is TGTGCCTGGAGTGTAAAGGGCAGGGAAAATTCACCCCTCCACTTT.